One and the same sample provided the 11 T cell receptor beta chains below, sequenced in a study of beta chain features in type 1 diabetes. The investigators reverse transcribed all of the isolated RNA, so they sequenced expressed TCRB transcripts. Generated by immunoSEQ multiplex PCR, the TCRdb table keeps only in-frame clones and is missing some. The data show under 800,000 clones, 15% to 17% seen once. Sequenced input: naive CD4+ T cells from blood. The receptor source for this set is a young man in good health.

The chain links TRBV19 to TRBJ2-3, with a weak D call TRBD2 (7 bases). The CDR3 contains 12 residues. Trimming stripped 3 bases from V and 11 bases from J, with 12 bases between. Germline loops: CDR1 LNHDA, CDR2 SQIVND (reference sequence). The CDR3 here is CASSMRGPVQYF. CDR3 DNA sequence: TGTGCCAGTAGTATGCGGGGGCCGGTGCAGTATTTT. The full variable domain, in which reference TRBV19 and TRBJ2-3 provide the parts outside the CDR3, is DGGITQSPKYLFRKEGQNVTLSCEQNLNHDAMYWYRQDPGQGLRLIYYSQIVNDFQKGDIAEGYSVSREKKESFPLTVTSAQKNPTAFYLCASSMRGPVQYFGPGTRLTVL.

This chain joins TRBV14 and TRBJ2-2, with D hard to call. Germline CDR1 SGHDN, CDR2 FVKESK. The CDR3 runs to 13 residues. V lost 1 base, J lost 5 bases, and 5 bases lay in between. The CDR3 nucleotides are TGTGCCAGCAGCCAAGTTGATACCGGGGAGCTGTTTTTT. This gives the protein CASSQVDTGELFF.

This sequence joins TRBV20-1 and TRBJ1-4; D remains unclear. Germline V gene data show CDR1 as DFQATT and CDR2 as SNEGSKA (reference sequence). Trimming pared 0 bases from V and 8 bases from J, leaving 4 bases between. This CDR3 comprises 11 residues. CDR3 DNA sequence: TGCAGTGCTAGAGAGGGAGAAAAACTGTTTTTT. Its translation: CSAREGEKLFF.

This clone appeared a few times. The gene calls are TRBV5-8 and TRBJ2-3; no firm D call. The ends were cut back, 6 bases at V and 1 base at J, with 6 bases in the middle. Germline V CDR1 and CDR2: SGHTS, YDEGEE. The CDR3 contains 12 residues. The CDR3 is CASKTGTDTQYF. The CDR3 DNA reads as TGTGCCAGCAAAACGGGCACAGATACGCAGTATTTT.

In this sample, this clone turned up a few times. The chain employs TRBV27 and TRBJ2-2; the match to TRBD2 covers 8 bases. Losses at the gene ends were 2 bases for V and 2 bases for J; bases not matched to a gene: 1. Germline V gene lookup returns CDR1 MNHEY and CDR2 SMNVEV (reference sequence). The CDR3 consists of 15 residues. The CDR3 spells CASSLAGGNTGELFF. The CDR3 DNA sequence: TGTGCCAGCAGTTTAGCGGGGGGAAACACCGGGGAGCTGTTTTTT.

The CDR3 region is CASTGVGNQPQHF. CDR3 coding DNA: TGTGCCAGTACTGGGGTGGGCAATCAGCCCCAGCATTTT. V and J are TRBV2 and TRBJ1-5; D uncertain. Germline lookup yields CDR1 SNHLY and CDR2 FYNNEI. The CDR3 is 13 amino acids. V dropped 9 bases and J dropped 2 bases, with 11 bases sitting between them.

The chain links TRBV5-6 to TRBJ1-5, with unresolved D. Trimming took off 2 bases at V and 2 bases at J, with 11 bases between the two ends. Germline V gene sequence: CDR1 SGHDT, CDR2 YYEEEE. The CDR3 spans 15 residues. This chain's CDR3 is CASSLKFRGNQPQHF. The CDR3 DNA follows: TGTGCCAGCAGCTTAAAGTTCCGAGGCAATCAGCCCCAGCATTTT.

V usage is TRBV7-2 and J usage is TRBJ2-2; 9 nucleotides match TRBD2. CDR1 SGHTA and CDR2 FQGNSA come from the germline V gene. With V trimmed by 3 bases and J by 5 bases, 7 bases remained unmatched. The CDR3 length is 16 residues. The CDR3 region has the DNA TGTGCCAGCAGCTTTCGAGCGGGAGGCCGTACCGGGGAGCTGTTTTTT. Its translation is CASSFRAGGRTGELFF.

The rearrangement joins TRBV5-1 to TRBJ2-5; TRBD2 aligns across 14 bases. Germline V gene sequence: CDR1 SGHRS, CDR2 YFSETQ. There are 14 residues in the CDR3. V was clipped by 3 bases and J by 13 bases; unmatched bases: 8. The CDR3 bases are TGCGCCAGCAGCTCGACGACTAGCGGGAGGGCCTCGTACTTC. Translation gives CASSSTTSGRASYF.

The chain links TRBV10-2 to TRBJ1-4; D unresolved. Germline assignment: CDR1 WSHSY and CDR2 SAAADI. V was cut by 7 bases and J by 2 bases, with 5 bases left in between. The CDR3 consists of 12 residues. The CDR3 DNA is TGCGCCAGCATAGGGACTAATGAAAAACTGTTTTTT. Protein: CASIGTNEKLFF.

This clone was seen a handful of times. The identical CDR3 is also encoded by other nucleotide sequences in the sample. This sequence joins TRBV7-2 and TRBJ2-7; unclear D gene. Deletions cut 5 bases from V and 7 bases from J, with 9 bases between. Germline CDR1 SGHTA, CDR2 FQGNSA. The CDR3 spans 11 residues. The CDR3: CASSRSYEQYF. DNA of the CDR3: TGTGCCAGCAGCCGCTCGTATGAGCAGTACTTC.